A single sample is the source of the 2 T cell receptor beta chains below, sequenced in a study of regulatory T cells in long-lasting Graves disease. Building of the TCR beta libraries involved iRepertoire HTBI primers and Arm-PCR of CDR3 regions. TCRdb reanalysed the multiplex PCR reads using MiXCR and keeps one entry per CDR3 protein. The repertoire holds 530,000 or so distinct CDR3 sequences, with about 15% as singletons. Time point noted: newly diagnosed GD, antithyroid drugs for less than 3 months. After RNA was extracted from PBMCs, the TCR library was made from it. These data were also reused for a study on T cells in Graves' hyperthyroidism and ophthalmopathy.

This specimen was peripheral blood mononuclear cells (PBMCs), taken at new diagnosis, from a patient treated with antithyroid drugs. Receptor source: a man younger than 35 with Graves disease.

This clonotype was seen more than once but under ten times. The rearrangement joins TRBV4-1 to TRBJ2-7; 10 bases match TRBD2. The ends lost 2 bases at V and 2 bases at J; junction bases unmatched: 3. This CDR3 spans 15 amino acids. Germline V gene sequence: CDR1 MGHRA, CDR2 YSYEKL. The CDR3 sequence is CASSQKLAGPYEQYF. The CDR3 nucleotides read TGCGCCAGCAGCCAAAAACTAGCGGGACCCTACGAGCAGTACTTC.

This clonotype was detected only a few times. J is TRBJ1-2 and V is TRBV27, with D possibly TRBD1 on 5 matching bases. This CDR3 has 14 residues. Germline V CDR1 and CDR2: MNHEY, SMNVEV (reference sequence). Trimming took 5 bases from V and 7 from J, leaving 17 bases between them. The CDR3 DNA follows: TGTGCCAGCAGTCGAGAGGGGACCCACGCTGGCTACACCTTC. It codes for CASSREGTHAGYTF.